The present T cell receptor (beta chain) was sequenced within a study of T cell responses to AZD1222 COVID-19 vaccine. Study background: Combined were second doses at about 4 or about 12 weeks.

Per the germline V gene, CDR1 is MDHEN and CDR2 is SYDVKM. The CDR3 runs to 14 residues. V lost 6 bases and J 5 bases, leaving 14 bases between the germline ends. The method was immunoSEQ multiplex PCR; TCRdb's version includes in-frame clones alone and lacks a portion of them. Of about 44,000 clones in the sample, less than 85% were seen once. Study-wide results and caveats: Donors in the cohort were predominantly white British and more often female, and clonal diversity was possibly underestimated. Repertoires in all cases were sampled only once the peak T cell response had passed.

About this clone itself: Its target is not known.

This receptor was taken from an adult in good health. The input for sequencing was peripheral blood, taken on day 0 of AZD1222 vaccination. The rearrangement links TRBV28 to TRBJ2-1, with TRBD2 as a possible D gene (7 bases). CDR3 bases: TGTGCCAGCAGAGGGGGGGGCGCCCACAATGAGCAGTTCTTC. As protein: CASRGGGAHNEQFF.